These 11 T cell receptor beta chains came from one sample sequenced in a study of T cell changes during pregnancy in multiple sclerosis. Method: immunoSEQ multiplex PCR; TCRdb's copy keeps in-frame clones and lacks some. This table holds roughly 25,000 clones, approximately 90% found once. This sample comprised CD4+ T cells from peripheral blood mononuclear cells, obtained in the first trimester of pregnancy. The receptors shown here come from a female donor in good health, enrolled as a control in a pregnancy study.

As for this clone: The junction and the germline gene differ at one end; a read error may be behind it. J is TRBJ2-1 and V is TRBV7-7, with 7 positions matching TRBD2. Germline assignment: CDR1 SSHAT and CDR2 FNYEAQ (reference sequence). This CDR3 is built from 17 residues. CDR3 nucleotide sequence: TGTGCTAGCAGCCCCCCGTTGGGTAGCGGAGCGGGAAATGAGCAGTTCTTC. The encoded protein is CASSPPLGSGAGNEQFF.

The chain recombines TRBV4-2 with TRBJ1-1, with a tentative D call TRBD1 (6 bases). V lost 1 base, J lost 5 bases, and 11 bases lay in between. The CDR3 runs to 14 residues. The germline gives CDR1 LGHNA, CDR2 YNFKEQ. The CDR3, as DNA: TGTGCCAGCAGCCAAGTGGGGGCAGGAACTGAAGCTTTCTTT. As protein: CASSQVGAGTEAFF.

This sequence joins TRBV5-5 and TRBJ1-1; D unresolved. The CDR3 sequence is 13 residues long. V lost 2 bases, J lost 4 bases, and 9 bases lay in between. In germline, CDR1 is SGHKS, CDR2 YYEKEE (reference sequence). This chain's CDR3 is CASSLRGATEAFF. CDR3 sequence (DNA): TGTGCCAGCAGCTTACGGGGAGCCACTGAAGCTTTCTTT.

This chain links TRBV9 with TRBJ2-5, with TRBD2 as a possible D gene (5 bases). The CDR3 sequence is 17 residues long. Germline V CDR1 and CDR2: SGDLS, YYNGEE. Trimming took off 0 bases at V and 5 bases at J, with 20 bases between the two ends. CDR3 protein: CASSVDNPGSLRETQYF. CDR3 nucleotide sequence: TGTGCCAGCAGCGTAGACAACCCGGGGAGTCTTAGGGAGACCCAGTACTTC.

J is TRBJ1-4 and V is TRBV28, with TRBD1 matching over 7 bases. The V segment lost 1 base and the J segment 14 bases; nucleotides outside the gene matches: 7. The CDR3 is 13 residues long. The germline V gene has CDR1 MDHEN and CDR2 SYDVKM. This CDR3 reads CASSLLGGRGLFF. DNA for the CDR3: TGTGCCAGCAGTTTATTGGGGGGCAGGGGGCTGTTTTTT.

The rearrangement uses TRBV7-9 and TRBJ1-1; 7 bases map to TRBD1. Germline loops: CDR1 SEHNR, CDR2 FQNEAQ (reference sequence). The CDR3 runs to 13 residues. V lost 5 bases to trimming and J lost 6 bases; unmatched junction nucleotides: 6. This CDR3 is CASSPTGVPEAFF. Written as DNA, the CDR3 is TGTGCCAGCAGCCCTACAGGGGTACCTGAAGCTTTCTTT.

The chain links TRBV28 to TRBJ1-5, with 7 bases matching TRBD1. The CDR3 contains 16 residues. J was trimmed by 6 bases and V by 6 bases; bases with no gene match: 14. Germline V gene lookup returns CDR1 MDHEN and CDR2 SYDVKM. The CDR3 DNA reads TGTGCCAGCAGAAGACGACAGGGAGGAATGGGTCAGCCCCAGCATTTT. Its protein product is CASRRRQGGMGQPQHF.

This chain uses TRBV5-4 with TRBJ2-3, with 9 bases identical to TRBD1. V was pared by 4 bases and J by 4 bases, with 22 bases of the junction left unmatched. Germline V lookup: CDR1 SGHNT, CDR2 YYREEE (reference sequence). The CDR3 loop spans 20 amino acids. The DNA of the CDR3 is TGTGCCAGCAGCCCGGACAGGGGACCACATCCACCGTGGATGGCAGATACGCAGTATTTT. Its protein is CASSPDRGPHPPWMADTQYF.

This rearrangement joins TRBV29-1 to TRBJ2-3, with 11 bases identical to TRBD2. The germline CDR1 and CDR2 sequences are SQVTM and ANQGSEA. This CDR3 comprises 19 residues. V lost 4 bases to trimming and J lost 0 bases; unmatched junction nucleotides: 15. CDR3 residues: CSVVRLGSRLAGSTDTQYF. CDR3 DNA sequence: TGCAGCGTTGTCCGACTCGGGAGTCGACTAGCGGGGAGCACAGATACGCAGTATTTT.

This sequence joins TRBV25-1 and TRBJ2-1; possible D gene TRBD2, 5 bases. Germline-derived CDR1 and CDR2 are MGHDK and SYGVNS. This CDR3 is built from 13 residues. V lost 4 bases and J 5 bases, leaving 9 bases between the germline ends. For the CDR3, the DNA is TGTGCCAGCAGTGGGACTGGAAACAATGAGCAGTTCTTC. Encoded protein: CASSGTGNNEQFF.

The CDR3 here is CASSPGGGTYNEQFF. The DNA of the CDR3 is TGTGCCAGCAGCCCGGGTGGCGGGACGTACAATGAGCAGTTCTTC. This sequence joins TRBV6-5 and TRBJ2-1, with a tentative D call TRBD2 (6 bases). This CDR3 contains 15 residues. The V end was cut by 6 bases, the J end by 4 bases, with 16 bases between. Germline V gene sequence: CDR1 MNHEY, CDR2 SVGAGI.